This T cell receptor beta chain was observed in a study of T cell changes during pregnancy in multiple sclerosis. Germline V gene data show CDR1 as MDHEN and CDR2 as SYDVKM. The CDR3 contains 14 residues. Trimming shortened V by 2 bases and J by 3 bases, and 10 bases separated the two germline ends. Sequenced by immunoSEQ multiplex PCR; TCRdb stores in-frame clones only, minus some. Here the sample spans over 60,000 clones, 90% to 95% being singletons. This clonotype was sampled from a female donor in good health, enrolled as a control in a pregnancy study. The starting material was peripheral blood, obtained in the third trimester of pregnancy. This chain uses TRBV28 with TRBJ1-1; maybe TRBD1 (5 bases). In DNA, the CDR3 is TGTGCCAGCAGTTTACCGGGGGGATACACTGAAGCTTTCTTT. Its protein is CASSLPGGYTEAFF. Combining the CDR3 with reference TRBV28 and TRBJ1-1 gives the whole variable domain DVKVTQSSRYLVKRTGEKVFLECVQDMDHENMFWYRQDPGLGLRLIYFSYDVKMKEKGDIPEGYSVSREKKERFSLILESASTNQTSMYLCASSLPGGYTEAFFGQGTRLTVV.